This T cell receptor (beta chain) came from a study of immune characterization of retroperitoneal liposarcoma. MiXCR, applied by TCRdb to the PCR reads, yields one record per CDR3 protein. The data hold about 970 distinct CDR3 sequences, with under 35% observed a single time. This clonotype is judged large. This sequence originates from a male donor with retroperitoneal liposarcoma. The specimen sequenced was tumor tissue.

CDR3 nucleotide sequence: TGTGCCAGCAGAGGTCTAAACATGAACACTGAAGCTTTCTTT. It translates to CASRGLNMNTEAFF. The chain combines TRBV6-1 with TRBJ1-1; D gene ambiguous. This CDR3 region has 14 residues. V dropped 6 bases and J dropped 0 bases, with 11 bases sitting between them. Germline V gene sequence: CDR1 MNHNS, CDR2 SASEGT.